Presented here are 2 T cell receptor beta chains from one specimen sequenced in a study of regulatory T cells in long-lasting Graves disease. According to the study, TCR beta libraries were built with iRepertoire HTBI primers and CDR3-region Arm-PCR. Each CDR3 protein gets one entry after TCRdb re-called the multiplex PCR reads with MiXCR. In the table there are some 370,000 distinct CDR3 sequences, about 23% of which are singletons. Time point reported: persistent/refractory GD, antithyroid drugs over 5 years with positive TRAb. RNA extracted from PBMCs served as the sequencing template. Sequenced material: peripheral blood mononuclear cells (PBMCs), taken when the disease was refractory, from a patient treated with antithyroid drugs. These receptors all come from a woman aged 35 to 49 with Graves disease.

Comments on this clonotype: One base away lies a much larger clone, so this may be a sequencing read error. The chain links TRBV6-1 to TRBJ2-5; 8 nucleotides line up with TRBD1. From germline, CDR1 is MNHNS and CDR2 SASEGT. CDR3 size: 14 residues. This CDR3 is CTSSRTGHRETQYF. CDR3 in DNA: TGTACCAGCAGCAGGACAGGGCACCGAGAGACCCAGTACTTC.

This clonotype has a single count. This chain joins TRBV6-2 or TRBV6-3 and TRBJ2-1; 9 bases are a match to TRBD2. This CDR3 has 15 amino acids. Germline CDR1 MNHEY, CDR2 SVGEGT. With 9 bases clipped from V and 7 bases from J, the junction kept 13 bases outside the gene matches. CDR3 nucleotides: TGTGCCAGTAGATACCGGGGACTAGCCTTTAATGAGCAGTTCTTC. Encoded protein: CASRYRGLAFNEQFF.